This T cell receptor beta chain emerged from a study of cytomegalovirus exposure and HLA in healthy donors. Study at large: Early released data comprised some 91 million unique TCRs from HLA-typed donors.

Points from the study as a whole: Later analysis associated a missense DCLRE1C variant with TCR beta V- and J-gene trimming. The likely origin of a cluster of highly shared sequence variants was a sequencing artifact. Later on, analysis showed that most CMV-associated TCR beta chains appeared to be HLA-restricted.

This clone has just a few counts. The antigen remains undetermined. The PCR ran on 60 Vbeta and 13 Jbeta primers. Generated by immunoSEQ multiplex PCR, the TCRdb table keeps only in-frame clones and is missing some. The sample contains about 63,000 clones, around 68% of which appear only once. This CDR3 region has 15 residues. Germline trimming cut 3 bases from V and 4 bases from J; bases unmatched to any gene: 5. The germline V gene encodes CDR1 SGHTA and CDR2 FQGNSA. J is TRBJ2-7 and V is TRBV7-2; TRBD2 aligns across 11 bases. Source material: PBMCs. The TCR sequence derives from a man aged 45-60 years in good health and CMV-seropositive. The CDR3 here is CASSFTGTSGYEQYF. The CDR3 bases are TGTGCCAGCAGCTTCACCGGGACTAGCGGTTACGAGCAGTACTTC.